What follows are 27 T cell receptor beta chains derived from one specimen sequenced in a study of OX40 agonist ivuxolimab in advanced cancers. Here immunoSEQ multiplex PCR was the method, and the copy in TCRdb shows in-frame clones only, minus some. The repertoire consists of tens of thousands of clones, with roughly 80% occurring once and the leading ten covering more than 1.5%. Sample: CD4+ or CD8+ T cells sorted from blood, taken in a trial of the OX40 agonist ivuxolimab. The receptor set was obtained from an adult with an advanced solid tumor such as melanoma, head and neck, liver or kidney cancer.

The gene calls are TRBV27 and TRBJ1-5; 12 bases are shared with TRBD1. CDR3 length: 18 amino acids. V lost 6 bases to trimming and J lost 7 bases; unmatched junction nucleotides: 16. Germline V gene sequence: CDR1 MNHEY, CDR2 SMNVEV (reference sequence). The CDR3 region is CASRTKGTGQGAGQPQHF. Written as DNA, the CDR3 is TGTGCCAGCAGAACTAAGGGGACGGGACAGGGGGCTGGACAGCCCCAGCATTTT.

V gene TRBV2 combines with J gene TRBJ2-5, with a tentative D call TRBD2 (6 bases). Germline V gene lookup returns CDR1 SNHLY and CDR2 FYNNEI. CDR3 size: 15 residues. V dropped 2 bases and J dropped 1 base, with 11 bases sitting between them. The CDR3 nucleotides are TGTGCCAGCAGTGAACTCGCGGGACTCCAAGAGACCCAGTACTTC. It specifies CASSELAGLQETQYF.

The chain carries TRBV7-3 and TRBJ1-1, with unresolved D. Between the trimmed V and J ends, which lost 2 bases and 1 base, there was a span of 5 bases. The CDR3 is 13 amino acids. CDR1 is SGHTA, CDR2 FQGTGA, per germline. CDR3 DNA sequence: TGTGCCAGCAGCTTAGCCGGGAACACTGAAGCTTTCTTT. Protein product: CASSLAGNTEAFF.

The gene calls are TRBV7-2 and TRBJ1-5; unclear D gene. Germline-derived CDR1 and CDR2 are SGHTA and FQGNSA. V lost 4 bases, J lost 9 bases, and 13 bases lay in between. This CDR3 has 13 residues. The CDR3 protein is CASSYGSDRPQHF. The CDR3 DNA is TGTGCCAGCAGCTATGGCTCGGACCGGCCCCAGCATTTT.

This chain uses TRBV7-2 with TRBJ2-3; 9 nucleotides match TRBD2. Germline CDR1 reads SGHTA; CDR2 reads FQGNSA. The CDR3 is 12 residues long. V dropped 5 bases and J dropped 9; count of bases not matched to a gene: 3. The CDR3 loop reads CASSAGTSTQYF. The CDR3 nucleotides are TGTGCCAGCAGCGCCGGGACTAGCACGCAGTATTTT.

This clone was picked up a small number of times. As DNA, the CDR3 is TGCGCCAGCTCGGGACAGCTTAATTCACCCCTCCACTTT. Its protein is CASSGQLNSPLHF. The V gene is TRBV4-3, the J gene TRBJ1-6, with 7 nucleotides matching TRBD1. Trimming took 8 bases from V and 6 from J; bases not matched to a gene: 4. Germline CDR1 reads LGHNA; CDR2 reads YSLEER. The CDR3 length is 13 residues.

The gene calls are TRBV13 and TRBJ2-2; D uncertain. Germline V CDR1 and CDR2: PRHDT, FYEKMQ (reference sequence). V lost 6 bases, J lost 7 bases, and 9 bases lay in between. This CDR3 contains 12 residues. CDR3 amino acids: CASSPANGELFF. In DNA, the CDR3 is TGTGCCAGCAGTCCGGCGAACGGGGAGCTGTTTTTT.

This chain connects TRBV19 to TRBJ2-7, with 13 nucleotides matching TRBD2. Germline-derived CDR1 and CDR2 are LNHDA and SQIVND (reference sequence). The CDR3 spans 15 residues. After removal of 4 bases from V and 3 bases from J, the junction contained 3 bases not matched to a gene. This CDR3 is CASSSGLAGVYEQYV. The CDR3 coding sequence is TGTGCCAGTAGTAGCGGACTAGCGGGAGTCTACGAGCAGTACGTC.

The V and J genes are TRBV7-2 and TRBJ1-2, with unresolved D. The CDR3 runs to 14 residues. Germline CDR1 and CDR2: SGHTA and FQGNSA. V shed 2 bases and J shed 4 bases, with 11 bases lying between them. CDR3 DNA sequence: TGTGCCAGCAGCTTAACATTGGGCGGCTATGGCTACACCTTC. Its protein is CASSLTLGGYGYTF.

The chain uses TRBV5-6 and TRBJ1-4; D is unresolved. Germline lookup yields CDR1 SGHDT and CDR2 YYEEEE. The CDR3 is made up of 17 amino acids. V was pared by 2 bases and J by 7 bases, with 21 bases between. CDR3 DNA sequence: TGTGCCAGCAGCTTATCCCCCGGAGGGCTTCGAGGTGAAAAACTGTTTTTT. It encodes CASSLSPGGLRGEKLFF. Filled out from reference TRBV5-6 and TRBJ1-4, the complete variable domain reads DAGVTQSPTHLIKTRGQQVTLRCSPKSGHDTVSWYQQALGQGPQFIFQYYEEEERQRGNFPDRFSGHQFPNYSSELNVNALLLGDSALYLCASSLSPGGLRGEKLFFGSGTQLSVL.

V is TRBV19 and J is TRBJ1-2; TRBD1 might be the D (5 bases). Germline lookup yields CDR1 LNHDA and CDR2 SQIVND (reference sequence). The V end lost 3 bases, the J end lost 7 bases, and 15 bases lay between the germline ends. The CDR3 covers 14 residues. CDR3 sequence: CASSMEGRSSGYTF. CDR3 nucleotides: TGTGCCAGTAGTATGGAGGGACGCTCATCTGGCTACACCTTC. The full variable domain, with the rest looked up from reference TRBV19 and TRBJ1-2, is DGGITQSPKYLFRKEGQNVTLSCEQNLNHDAMYWYRQDPGQGLRLIYYSQIVNDFQKGDIAEGYSVSREKKESFPLTVTSAQKNPTAFYLCASSMEGRSSGYTFGSGTRLTVV.

The chain has TRBV6-5 and TRBJ1-2, with D uncertain. Between the trimmed V and J ends, which lost 6 bases and 1 base, there was a span of 12 bases. Germline V CDR1 and CDR2: MNHEY, SVGAGI. This CDR3 has 14 amino acids. CDR3 in amino acids: CASSRIQVNYGYTF. The CDR3 nucleotides read TGTGCCAGCAGCCGAATTCAGGTTAACTATGGCTACACCTTC.

The chain couples TRBV30 to TRBJ1-3; D remains ambiguous. Trimming left V 1 base short and J 2 bases short, with 6 bases between. CDR1 and CDR2 (germline): GTSNPN, SVGIG (reference sequence). The CDR3 has 13 amino acids. In DNA, the CDR3 is TGTGCCTGGAGTGGGGATCCTGGAAACACCATATATTTT. This translates into CAWSGDPGNTIYF.

CDR3 sequence: CASSFRGTGGDTQYF. The CDR3 DNA reads as TGCGCCAGCAGCTTCAGGGGTACCGGAGGAGATACGCAGTATTTT. The chain uses TRBV5-1 and TRBJ2-3; perhaps TRBD1 as D (6 bases). The V and J ends lost 2 bases and 5 bases respectively, with 15 bases between them. CDR1 and CDR2 (germline): SGHRS, YFSETQ. The CDR3 runs 15 residues.

In its sample, this clone was seen once. The chain is built from TRBV29-1 and TRBJ2-1; D may be TRBD1 or TRBD2 (6 bases each). V lost 6 bases and J lost 2, with 17 bases in between. Germline CDR1 SQVTM, CDR2 ANQGSEA. The CDR3 runs to 15 residues. CDR3 bases: TGCAGCGTAGGGGGGATGGGGGCCCCCTACAATGAGCAGTTCTTC. Protein: CSVGGMGAPYNEQFF.

CDR3 coding DNA: TGTGCCAGTAGGCGGGGACAGATAGCGGAGCCCCCTCAGCAGTACGTC. Its protein is CASRRGQIAEPPQQYV. The chain is built from TRBV2 and TRBJ2-7, with TRBD1 as a possible D gene (7 bases). This CDR3 is 16 amino acids long. V was cut by 9 bases and J by 8 bases, with 29 bases left in between. Per germline, CDR1 SNHLY and CDR2 FYNNEI.

The chain has TRBV4-2 and TRBJ1-4, with a tentative D call TRBD1 (6 bases). Looked up from germline, CDR1 is LGHNA and CDR2 is YNFKEQ. V was pared by 3 bases and J by 0 bases, with 11 bases between. The CDR3 length is 16 residues. For the CDR3, the DNA is TGTGCCAGCAGCCAGCCCGGGGGCGCAACTAATGAAAAACTGTTTTTT. Residues: CASSQPGGATNEKLFF.

The genes are TRBV9 and TRBJ2-1; TRBD2 agrees at 9 bases. Germline CDR1 SGDLS, CDR2 YYNGEE. The CDR3 loop spans 16 amino acids. V shed 0 bases, J shed 4 bases, and the junction held 5 bases outside the gene matches. In DNA form, the CDR3 reads TGTGCCAGCAGCGTAGTTCTAGCGGGATCGTACAATGAGCAGTTCTTC. Translation gives CASSVVLAGSYNEQFF.

The chain recombines TRBV5-1 with TRBJ2-7, with 7 nucleotides matching TRBD2. The CDR3 runs to 15 residues. J gave up 4 bases and V 0 bases, and 7 bases lay outside the gene matches. Germline assignment: CDR1 SGHRS and CDR2 YFSETQ. The CDR3 DNA is TGCGCCAGCAGCTTGGCCGCGGGAGTACTTTACGAGCAGTACTTC. It translates to CASSLAAGVLYEQYF. Complete variable domain (other parts from reference TRBV5-1 and TRBJ2-7): KAGVTQTPRYLIKTRGQQVTLSCSPISGHRSVSWYQQTPGQGLQFLFEYFSETQRNKGNFPGRFSGRQFSNSRSEMNVSTLELGDSALYLCASSLAAGVLYEQYFGPGTRLTVT.

V usage is TRBV4-3 and J usage is TRBJ2-7, with a possible D match to TRBD1 (5 bases). Germline V gives CDR1 LGHNA, CDR2 YSLEER. V shed 0 bases and J shed 0 bases, with 9 bases lying between them. The CDR3 has 15 amino acids. CDR3 protein: CASSQDHRNSYEQYF. The CDR3 DNA is TGCGCCAGCAGCCAAGATCACAGGAACTCCTACGAGCAGTACTTC.

The chain employs TRBV18 and TRBJ1-2; a possible D gene is TRBD1 (5 bases). Germline V gene data show CDR1 as KGHSH and CDR2 as LQKENI. CDR3 size: 13 residues. Deletions cut 0 bases from V and 10 bases from J, with 12 bases between. CDR3 DNA: TGTGCCAGCTCACCACCGGGGGTTGAGACCTACACCTTC. It codes for CASSPPGVETYTF.

V and J are TRBV4-2 and TRBJ1-1; 9 nucleotides align to TRBD1. The J segment lost 0 bases and the V segment lost 5 bases, leaving 4 bases of the junction unmatched. The CDR3 consists of 15 residues. CDR1 LGHNA and CDR2 YNFKEQ come from the germline V gene. CDR3: CASSLGQGMNTEAFF. CDR3 DNA: TGTGCCAGCAGCTTGGGACAGGGAATGAACACTGAAGCTTTCTTT.

In its sample, this clone was seen once. This chain links TRBV2 with TRBJ2-6; TRBD1 matches 8 bases. J lost 0 bases, V lost 7 bases, and 8 bases had no gene match. There are 17 residues in the CDR3. Germline-derived CDR1 and CDR2 are SNHLY and FYNNEI. CDR3 loop: CASTWGQVDSGANVLTF. The DNA of the CDR3 is TGTGCCAGCACCTGGGGACAGGTGGACTCTGGGGCCAACGTCCTGACTTTC.

The J gene is TRBJ2-5, the V gene TRBV9, with 10 bases lining up with TRBD2. Germline assignment: CDR1 SGDLS and CDR2 YYNGEE. Germline trimming cut 4 bases from V and 1 base from J; bases unmatched to any gene: 1. The CDR3 is 14 amino acids. Here the CDR3 reads CASSRTSGQETQYF. DNA for the CDR3: TGTGCCAGCAGCAGGACTAGCGGCCAAGAGACCCAGTACTTC.

This clone was detected only once. V is TRBV11-2 and J is TRBJ1-5, with a tentative D call TRBD1 (5 bases). With 3 bases removed from V and 1 base from J, the gap between germline ends came to 16 bases. The germline gives CDR1 SGHAT, CDR2 FQNNGV. The CDR3 consists of 17 residues. Here the CDR3 DNA reads TGTGCCAGCAGCTTGGCGGACAACTCCTTGAGCAATCAGCCCCAGCATTTT. Translating gives CASSLADNSLSNQPQHF. Filled out from reference TRBV11-2 and TRBJ1-5, the complete variable domain reads EAGVAQSPRYKIIEKRQSVAFWCNPISGHATLYWYQQILGQGPKLLIQFQNNGVVDDSQLPKDRFSAERLKGVDSTLKIQPAKLEDSAVYLCASSLADNSLSNQPQHFGDGTRLSIL.

The chain joins TRBV27 to TRBJ1-5, with 9 bases aligning to TRBD1. The CDR3 has 17 residues. In germline, CDR1 is MNHEY, CDR2 SMNVEV (reference sequence). With 3 bases clipped from V and 6 bases from J, the junction kept 12 bases outside the gene matches. The CDR3 DNA is TGTGCCAGCAGTTTGTCGGCCGGGACAGGGCCCGGTCAGCCCCAGCATTTT. Protein: CASSLSAGTGPGQPQHF.

The V call is TRBV7-9, the J call TRBJ1-6, with TRBD1 matching over 7 bases. The V gene's germline CDR1 is SEHNR and CDR2 FQNEAQ (reference sequence). The CDR3 has 15 amino acids. After removal of 2 bases from V and 5 bases from J, the junction contained 3 bases not matched to a gene. CDR3 residues: CASSLWDSHNSPLHF. CDR3 DNA: TGTGCCAGCAGCTTATGGGACAGCCATAATTCACCCCTCCACTTT.